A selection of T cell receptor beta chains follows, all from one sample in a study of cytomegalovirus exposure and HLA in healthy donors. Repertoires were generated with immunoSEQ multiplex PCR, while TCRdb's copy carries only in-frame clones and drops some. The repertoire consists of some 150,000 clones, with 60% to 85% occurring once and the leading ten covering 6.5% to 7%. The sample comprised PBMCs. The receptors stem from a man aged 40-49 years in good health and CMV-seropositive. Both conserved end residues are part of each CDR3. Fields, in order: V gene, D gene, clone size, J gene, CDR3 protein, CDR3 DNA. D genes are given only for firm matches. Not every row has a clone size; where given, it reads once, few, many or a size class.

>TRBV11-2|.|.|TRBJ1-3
CASSRGSSGNTIYF
TGTGCCAGCAGCCGAGGGAGTTCTGGAAACACCATATATTTT
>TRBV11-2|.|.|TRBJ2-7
CASSHLTGSYEQYF
TGTGCCAGCAGCCACTTGACAGGCTCCTACGAGCAGTACTTC
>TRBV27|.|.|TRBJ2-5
CASSPITFGQQETQYF
TGTGCCAGCAGTCCAATTACCTTTGGACAGCAAGAGACCCAGTACTTC
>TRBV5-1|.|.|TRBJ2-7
CASSPTIQRLEQYF
TGCGCCAGCAGCCCTACGATTCAACGCCTCGAGCAGTACTTC
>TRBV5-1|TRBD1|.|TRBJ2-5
CASSPPVGTGGETQYF
TGCGCCAGCAGCCCCCCCGTCGGGACAGGGGGAGAGACCCAGTACTTC
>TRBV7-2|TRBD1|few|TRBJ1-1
CASSLVGTGGGTEAFF
TGTGCCAGCAGCTTAGTTGGGACAGGGGGTGGCACTGAAGCTTTCTTT
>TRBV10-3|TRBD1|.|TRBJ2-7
CAIRPGQGSYEQYF
TGTGCCATCAGGCCGGGACAGGGGTCCTACGAGCAGTACTTC
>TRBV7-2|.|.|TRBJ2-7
CASSASQTYEQYF
TGTGCCAGCAGCGCGTCCCAAACCTACGAGCAGTACTTC
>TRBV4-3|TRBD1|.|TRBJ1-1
CASSQGAGTGTEAFF
TGCGCCAGCAGCCAAGGGGCCGGGACAGGGACTGAAGCTTTCTTT
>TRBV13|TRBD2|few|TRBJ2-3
CASSLGTGLAVAGTQYF
TGTGCCAGCAGCTTAGGAACGGGACTAGCGGTTGCTGGTACGCAGTATTTT
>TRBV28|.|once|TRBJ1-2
CASSGRTKADGYTF
TGTGCCAGCAGCGGCCGAACCAAGGCGGATGGCTACACCTTC
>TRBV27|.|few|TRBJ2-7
CASSLKWSSYEQYF
TGTGCCAGCAGTTTAAAGTGGAGCTCCTACGAGCAGTACTTC
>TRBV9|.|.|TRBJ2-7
CASSADGSSYEQYF
TGTGCCAGCAGCGCGGACGGGAGCTCCTACGAGCAGTACTTC
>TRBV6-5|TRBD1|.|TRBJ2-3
CASRGQGASDTQYF
TGTGCCAGCCGCGGACAGGGGGCCTCAGATACGCAGTATTTT
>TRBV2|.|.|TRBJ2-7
CASTKGGVGYEQYF
TGTGCCAGCACCAAAGGGGGGGTCGGCTACGAGCAGTACTTC
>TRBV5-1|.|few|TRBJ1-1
CASSPEISRDTEAFF
TGCGCCAGCAGCCCTGAGATATCCCGGGACACTGAAGCTTTCTTT
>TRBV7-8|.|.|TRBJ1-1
CASSLMVSRNTEAFF
TGTGCCAGCAGCTTAATGGTATCCAGGAACACTGAAGCTTTCTTT
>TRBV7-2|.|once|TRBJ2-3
CASSLFRGRSTDTQYF
TGTGCCAGCAGCTTATTCCGGGGGAGGTCCACAGATACGCAGTATTTT
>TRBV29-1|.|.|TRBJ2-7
CSVENRTGSYEQYF
TGCAGCGTTGAAAACCGCACAGGGAGCTACGAGCAGTACTTC
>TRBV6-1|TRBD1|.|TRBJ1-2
CASSLDRAGYGYTF
TGTGCCAGCAGCCTGGACAGGGCAGGCTATGGCTACACCTTC
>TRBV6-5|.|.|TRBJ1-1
CASSFGGLDTEAFF
TGTGCCAGCAGCTTCGGGGGTTTGGACACTGAAGCTTTCTTT
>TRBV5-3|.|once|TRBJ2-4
CARSLGLIAKNIQYF
TGTGCCAGAAGCTTGGGCCTAATAGCCAAAAACATTCAGTACTTC
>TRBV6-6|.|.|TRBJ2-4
CASIHRDTVAKNIQYF
TGTGCCAGCATCCACCGGGACACAGTAGCCAAAAACATTCAGTACTTC
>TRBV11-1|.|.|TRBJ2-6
CASSRSSGANVLTF
TGTGCCAGCAGCCGGTCCTCTGGGGCCAACGTCCTGACTTTC
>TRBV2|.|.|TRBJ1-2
CASILGRVEGYTF
.
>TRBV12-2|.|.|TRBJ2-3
CASRLGGTTDTQYF
TGTGCAAGTCGCTTAGGGGGCACGACAGATACGCAGTATTTT
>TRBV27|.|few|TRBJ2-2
CASRSPGNGELFF
TGTGCCAGCCGATCTCCCGGTAACGGGGAGCTGTTTTTT
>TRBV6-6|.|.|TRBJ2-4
CASTYRVAKNIQYF
TGTGCCAGCACGTACAGGGTCGCCAAAAACATTCAGTACTTC
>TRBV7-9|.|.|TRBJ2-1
CASSKDGGIAYNEQFF
TGTGCCAGCAGCAAAGATGGGGGGATCGCTTACAATGAGCAGTTCTTC
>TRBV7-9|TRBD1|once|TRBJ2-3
CASSYGTGGHSGQYF
TGTGCCAGCAGCTACGGGACAGGGGGCCATTCAGGGCAGTATTTT
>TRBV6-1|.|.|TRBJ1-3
CASSELGAGVRGRRGNTIYF
TGTGCCAGCAGTGAATTGGGGGCGGGAGTTAGGGGCCGGCGGGGAAACACCATATATTTT
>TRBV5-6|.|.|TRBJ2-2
CASSLPGEVTGELFF
TGTGCCAGCAGCTTGCCAGGGGAAGTTACCGGGGAGCTGTTTTTT
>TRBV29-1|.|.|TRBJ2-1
CSVDIRREQFF
TGCAGCGTTGACATACGGCGGGAGCAGTTCTTC
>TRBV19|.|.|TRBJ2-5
CASSMGAGANTQETQYF
TGTGCCAGTAGTATGGGGGCCGGGGCCAACACCCAAGAGACCCAGTACTTC
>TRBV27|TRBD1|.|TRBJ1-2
CASAPLTGNNYGYTF
TGTGCCAGCGCTCCCCTGACAGGGAATAACTATGGCTACACCTTC
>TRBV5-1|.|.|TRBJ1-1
CASRSTGQNTEAFF
TGCGCCAGCCGCTCAACGGGTCAGAACACTGAAGCTTTCTTT
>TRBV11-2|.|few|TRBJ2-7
CASRPPGGPYEQYF
TGTGCCAGCAGACCACCGGGGGGCCCCTACGAGCAGTACTTC
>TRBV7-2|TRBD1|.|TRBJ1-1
CASSLDNRGTEAFF
TGTGCCAGCAGCTTAGATAACAGGGGGACTGAAGCTTTCTTT
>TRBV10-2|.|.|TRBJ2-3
CATLRSPGDTQYF
TGCGCCACCCTAAGGAGCCCCGGAGATACGCAGTATTTT
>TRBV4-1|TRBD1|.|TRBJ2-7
CASSQDYGTAYEQYF
TGCGCCAGCAGCCAAGATTACGGGACAGCCTACGAGCAGTACTTC
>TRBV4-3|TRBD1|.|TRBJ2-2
CASSPGQGTGELFF
TGCGCCAGCAGCCCCGGACAGGGCACCGGGGAGCTGTTTTTT
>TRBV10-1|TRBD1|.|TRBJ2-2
CASTSGTANTGELFF
TGCGCCAGCACCTCCGGGACAGCAAACACCGGGGAGCTGTTTTTT
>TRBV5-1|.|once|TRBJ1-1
CASSPEGNTEAFF
TGCGCCAGCAGCCCCGAGGGAAACACTGAAGCTTTCTTT